These 26 T cell receptor beta chains originate from one sample sequenced in a study of response to subunit inactivated influenza vaccine. Using its own MiXCR run on the RT-PCR reads, TCRdb lists one record per CDR3 protein. The sample includes roughly 650,000 distinct CDR3 sequences, 15% to 19% of them seen just once. The input for sequencing was PBMCs from blood, taken about 13 days after vaccination. The receptors derive from a man aged 50 to 60 who received an inactivated influenza vaccine.

This clonotype was found a few times. The chain joins TRBV7-9 to TRBJ1-3; D is unclear. CDR1 SEHNR and CDR2 FQNEAQ come from the germline V gene (reference sequence). V was shortened by 6 bases and J by 0 bases, with 12 bases between the two germline ends. The CDR3 loop spans 15 amino acids. In nucleotides, the CDR3 is TGTGCCAGCAGTAGCGGACTGTACTCTGGAAACACCATATATTTT. The encoded protein is CASSSGLYSGNTIYF. Combining the CDR3 with reference TRBV7-9 and TRBJ1-3 gives the whole variable domain DTGVSQNPRHKITKRGQNVTFRCDPISEHNRLYWYRQTLGQGPEFLTYFQNEAQLEKSRLLSDRFSAERPKGSFSTLEIQRTEQGDSAMYLCASSSGLYSGNTIYFGEGSWLTVV.

The rearrangement links TRBV5-1 to TRBJ2-7; D may be TRBD2 (5 bases). The CDR3 loop spans 14 amino acids. Trimming took 4 bases from V and 6 from J, leaving 17 bases between them. Looked up from germline, CDR1 is SGHRS and CDR2 is YFSETQ. CDR3 amino acids: CASSLNGRGVEQYF. Written as DNA, the CDR3 is TGCGCCAGCAGCCTTAACGGCCGGGGAGTCGAGCAGTACTTC. Together with reference TRBV5-1 and TRBJ2-7, the CDR3 gives the full variable domain: KAGVTQTPRYLIKTRGQQVTLSCSPISGHRSVSWYQQTPGQGLQFLFEYFSETQRNKGNFPGRFSGRQFSNSRSEMNVSTLELGDSALYLCASSLNGRGVEQYFGPGTRLTVT.

The sample holds a few counts of this clonotype. The chain is built from TRBV7-9 and TRBJ2-2; D may correspond to TRBD1 or TRBD2 (5 bases each). The CDR3 sequence is 16 residues long. Trimming removed 5 bases from V and 0 bases from J, with 13 bases in between. Looked up from germline, CDR1 is SEHNR and CDR2 is FQNEAQ (reference sequence). The CDR3 is CASSNRDGANTGELFF. CDR3 nucleotides: TGTGCCAGCAGCAACCGGGACGGCGCGAACACCGGGGAGCTGTTTTTT. Using reference TRBV7-9 and TRBJ2-2 for the parts outside the CDR3, the full variable domain is DTGVSQNPRHKITKRGQNVTFRCDPISEHNRLYWYRQTLGQGPEFLTYFQNEAQLEKSRLLSDRFSAERPKGSFSTLEIQRTEQGDSAMYLCASSNRDGANTGELFFGEGSRLTVL.

The gene calls are TRBV20-1 and TRBJ1-6; no clear D. In germline, CDR1 is DFQATT, CDR2 SNEGSKA (reference sequence). The germline V and J ends were trimmed by 5 bases and 7 bases, with 12 bases remaining between them. The CDR3 length is 13 residues. The CDR3 loop is CSARTEPNSPLHF. The DNA for the CDR3 is TGCAGTGCTCGGACGGAACCGAATTCACCCCTCCACTTT.

This sequence joins TRBV3-1 and TRBJ2-7; D not resolved. The CDR3 length is 13 residues. Trimming removed 1 base from V and 4 bases from J, with 8 bases in between. Germline V gives CDR1 LGHDT, CDR2 YNNKEL (reference sequence). CDR3 in DNA: TGTGCCAGCAGCCAAGGGCCAGCTTACGAGCAGTACTTC. Protein product: CASSQGPAYEQYF.

The J gene is TRBJ1-4, the V gene TRBV20-1, with D tentatively TRBD1 (5 bases). This CDR3 comprises 16 residues. Germline V gene data show CDR1 as DFQATT and CDR2 as SNEGSKA (reference sequence). Trimming took 0 bases from V and 3 from J, leaving 14 bases between them. This CDR3 is CSARERDSRANEKLFF. In DNA form, the CDR3 reads TGCAGTGCTAGAGAACGGGACTCCCGGGCTAATGAAAAACTGTTTTTT.

This clonotype was seen more than once but under ten times. The chain combines TRBV6-1 with TRBJ2-2; 8 bases are shared with TRBD2. The junction had 8 bases not matched to a gene; V was cut back by 6 bases and J by 5 bases. The germline V gene encodes CDR1 MNHNS and CDR2 SASEGT. The CDR3 is 15 amino acids. The CDR3 bases are TGTGCCAGCAGCATTCAGCGGGAGTGGACCGGGGAGCTGTTTTTT. It codes for CASSIQREWTGELFF.

This clonotype has a count of ten or more. V and J are TRBV5-6 and TRBJ2-1; no firm D call. Between the trimmed V and J ends, which lost 4 bases and 4 bases, there was a span of 6 bases. Germline V gene data show CDR1 as SGHDT and CDR2 as YYEEEE. There are 12 residues in the CDR3. The CDR3 is CASSLQYNEQFF. CDR3 coding DNA: TGTGCCAGCAGCCTGCAGTACAATGAGCAGTTCTTC.

This chain connects TRBV28 to TRBJ2-2; a weak D match, TRBD1 (5 bases). This CDR3 has 16 residues. The V end was cut by 2 bases, the J end by 4 bases, with 14 bases between. Looked up from germline, CDR1 is MDHEN and CDR2 is SYDVKM. CDR3 region: CASSLVPGSITGELFF. In DNA form, the CDR3 reads TGTGCCAGCAGTTTAGTCCCAGGGTCGATCACCGGGGAGCTGTTTTTT.

The chain uses TRBV7-8 and TRBJ2-7; TRBD1 agrees at 11 bases. This CDR3 has 14 amino acids. CDR1 SGHVS and CDR2 FQNEAQ come from the germline V gene. J lost 7 bases, V lost 7 bases, and 9 bases had no gene match. The CDR3 protein is CASTLGTGGREQYF. The CDR3 nucleotides are TGTGCCAGCACCTTGGGGACAGGGGGACGGGAGCAGTACTTC.

The gene calls are TRBV30 and TRBJ1-5, with a tentative D call TRBD1 (5 bases). This CDR3 is 14 amino acids long. Germline V gives CDR1 GTSNPN, CDR2 SVGIG (reference sequence). Trimming cost V 0 bases and J 6 bases, with 12 bases left between them. Here the CDR3 reads CAWSVVTGGQPQHF. For the CDR3, the DNA is TGTGCCTGGAGTGTGGTGACGGGGGGTCAGCCCCAGCATTTT. Combining the CDR3 with reference TRBV30 and TRBJ1-5 gives the whole variable domain SQTIHQWPATLVQPVGSPLSLECTVEGTSNPNLYWYRQAAGRGLQLLFYSVGIGQISSEVPQNLSASRPQDRQFILSSKKLLLSDSGFYLCAWSVVTGGQPQHFGDGTRLSIL.

This clonotype has more than one count but fewer than ten. This sequence joins TRBV10-3 and TRBJ2-7; 12 positions match TRBD2. This CDR3 is 14 amino acids long. Germline values: CDR1 ENHRY, CDR2 SYGVKD. V lost 10 bases to trimming and J lost 1 base; unmatched junction nucleotides: 5. CDR3 in amino acids: CATSGRAGSYEQYF. The CDR3 bases are TGTGCCACTAGCGGGAGGGCCGGTTCCTACGAGCAGTACTTC.

Turning to this clonotype: A read error may account for a junction end that differs from germline. This sequence joins TRBV27 and TRBJ2-1; D might be TRBD2 (6 bases). CDR1 and CDR2 (germline): MNHEY, SMNVEV (reference sequence). This CDR3 region has 15 residues. CDR3 loop: CTSSSLCGGYNEQFF. In DNA form, the CDR3 reads TGCACCAGCAGTTCATTGTGCGGAGGGTACAATGAGCAGTTCTTC.

The chain recombines TRBV4-1 with TRBJ2-1, with 7 bases aligning to TRBD1. This CDR3 is 15 amino acids long. Germline lookup yields CDR1 MGHRA and CDR2 YSYEKL. With 1 base clipped from V and 3 bases from J, the junction kept 3 bases outside the gene matches. The CDR3 loop reads CASSQAGTDYNEQFF. Here the CDR3 DNA reads TGCGCCAGCAGCCAAGCCGGGACAGACTACAATGAGCAGTTCTTC.

The CDR3 DNA sequence: TGTGCCAGCAGCTTAGATCACAGCACTGAAGCTTTCTTT. Its translation is CASSLDHSTEAFF. The chain has TRBV7-8 and TRBJ1-1, with D uncertain. This CDR3 spans 13 amino acids. Germline V CDR1 and CDR2: SGHVS, FQNEAQ. The germline V and J ends were trimmed by 1 base and 4 bases, with 7 bases remaining between them.

This clonotype was seen a handful of times. This chain connects TRBV9 to TRBJ2-4; tentatively, D is TRBD1 (7 bases). CDR3 length: 14 amino acids. V lost 2 bases and J lost 8, with 14 bases in between. The germline V gene has CDR1 SGDLS and CDR2 YYNGEE. CDR3 sequence reads: CASSVGGGFDIQYF. The CDR3 DNA sequence: TGTGCCAGCAGCGTTGGAGGGGGCTTTGACATTCAGTACTTC.

The gene calls are TRBV10-3 and TRBJ2-1; 8 bases are shared with TRBD2. Germline-derived CDR1 and CDR2 are ENHRY and SYGVKD. The CDR3 contains 15 residues. V lost 4 bases to trimming and J lost 5 bases; unmatched junction nucleotides: 7. The CDR3 protein is CAISVLAGPNNEQFF. CDR3 nucleotide sequence: TGTGCCATCAGTGTATTAGCGGGGCCGAACAATGAGCAGTTCTTC.

This clonotype was detected many times. The chain recombines TRBV9 with TRBJ2-2; no definite D call. V was cut by 0 bases and J by 6 bases, with 3 bases left in between. This CDR3 has 12 residues. Germline V gene sequence: CDR1 SGDLS, CDR2 YYNGEE. CDR3 in DNA: TGTGCCAGCAGCGTAGCGTCCGGGGAGCTGTTTTTT. It is translated as CASSVASGELFF.

The V gene is TRBV29-1, the J gene TRBJ2-1; 9 nucleotides align to TRBD2. The CDR3 spans 15 residues. Trimming cost V 6 bases and J 2 bases; bases outside gene matches: 8. Germline CDR1 and CDR2: SQVTM and ANQGSEA. Written as DNA, the CDR3 is TGCAGCGTGGTAGCCGCGGGAGGGCCCTACAATGAGCAGTTCTTC. It yields the protein CSVVAAGGPYNEQFF.

This clonotype was detected only a few times. This rearrangement joins TRBV20-1 to TRBJ1-1; a weak D match, TRBD1 (6 bases). Trimming shortened V by 2 bases and J by 1 base, and 8 bases separated the two germline ends. The germline V gene encodes CDR1 DFQATT and CDR2 SNEGSKA (reference sequence). The CDR3 is 13 residues long. The CDR3 DNA sequence: TGCAGTGCTAGATCGGGACAGAACACTGAAGCTTTCTTT. It yields the protein CSARSGQNTEAFF.

The rearrangement joins TRBV30 to TRBJ1-1; D call uncertain. The CDR3 extends over 13 amino acids. Trimming stripped 0 bases from V and 1 base from J, with 6 bases between. Germline V gene sequence: CDR1 GTSNPN, CDR2 SVGIG (reference sequence). DNA for the CDR3: TGTGCCTGGAGTGTAGCCCGGAACACTGAAGCTTTCTTT. As protein: CAWSVARNTEAFF.

This sequence joins TRBV9 and TRBJ2-2; D gene unclear. The V end was cut by 3 bases, the J end by 0 bases, with 6 bases between. Germline CDR1 reads SGDLS; CDR2 reads YYNGEE. CDR3 length: 14 residues. CDR3 DNA: TGTGCCAGCAGCGAGCCCTCGAACACCGGGGAGCTGTTTTTT. This encodes CASSEPSNTGELFF.

In its sample, this clonotype was seen a few times. The chain combines TRBV9 with TRBJ2-5; TRBD2 agrees at 12 bases. V dropped 4 bases and J dropped 3; count of bases not matched to a gene: 4. Germline V gives CDR1 SGDLS, CDR2 YYNGEE. There are 15 residues in the CDR3. The CDR3 nucleotides read TGTGCCAGCAGCAGGACTAGCGGGAAGAAAGAGACCCAGTACTTC. It translates to CASSRTSGKKETQYF.

This clonotype appeared many times. V is TRBV20-1 and J is TRBJ2-3; D gene ambiguous. The germline V gene has CDR1 DFQATT and CDR2 SNEGSKA (reference sequence). V lost 0 bases and J lost 2, with 3 bases in between. The CDR3 loop spans 12 amino acids. The CDR3 coding sequence is TGCAGTGCTAGAGATCCCACAGATACGCAGTATTTT. Its protein product is CSARDPTDTQYF.

In its sample, this clonotype was seen many times. The chain couples TRBV7-2 to TRBJ1-5; D gene ambiguous. Germline V gene sequence: CDR1 SGHTA, CDR2 FQGNSA. V shed 5 bases and J shed 4 bases, with 12 bases lying between them. This CDR3 comprises 14 residues. CDR3 DNA sequence: TGTGCCAGCAGCCCTAACCTAGGTAATCAGCCCCAGCATTTT. Its protein product is CASSPNLGNQPQHF. The entire variable domain, with the rest obtained from reference TRBV7-2 and TRBJ1-5, is as follows: GAGVSQSPSNKVTEKGKDVELRCDPISGHTALYWYRQSLGQGLEFLIYFQGNSAPDKSGLPSDRFSAERTGGSVSTLTIQRTQQEDSAVYLCASSPNLGNQPQHFGDGTRLSIL.

This clonotype was counted between two and nine times. The chain links TRBV5-1 to TRBJ2-3, with 13 nucleotides matching TRBD2. The V gene's germline CDR1 is SGHRS and CDR2 YFSETQ. This CDR3 contains 14 residues. V lost 8 bases and J lost 4; bases outside the gene matches: 4. The CDR3 loop reads CASRTSGGPDTQYF. The CDR3 region has the DNA TGCGCCAGTCGGACTAGCGGGGGCCCAGATACGCAGTATTTT. The variable domain in full, completed from reference TRBV5-1 and TRBJ2-3, reads KAGVTQTPRYLIKTRGQQVTLSCSPISGHRSVSWYQQTPGQGLQFLFEYFSETQRNKGNFPGRFSGRQFSNSRSEMNVSTLELGDSALYLCASRTSGGPDTQYFGPGTRLTVL.